This is a list of T cell receptor beta chains from one sample in a study of beta chain features in type 1 diabetes. This table comes from immunoSEQ multiplex PCR, and its TCRdb copy is limited to in-frame clones, with some not included. The sample contains hundreds of thousands of clones, 15% of which appear only once. Sequencing was carried out using naive CD4+ T cells from blood. The receptors were sampled from a young man with type 1 diabetes. Each CDR3 is given with its conserved first and last residue. The order of the fields is CDR3 protein, CDR3 DNA, J gene, V gene, D gene, clone size. D genes are given only for firm matches. Clone sizes are given selectively: once, few, many, or a class where the clone is expanded.

CASSQDLRNTDTQYF,TGCGCCAGCAGCCAAGATCTGCGCAACACAGATACGCAGTATTTT,TRBJ2-3,TRBV4-3,-,-
CASSGASGSHSDTQYF,TGTGCCAGCAGCGGAGCTAGCGGGAGTCATTCAGATACGCAGTATTTT,TRBJ2-3,TRBV5-4,TRBD2,few
CASSLEVAGSHEQYF,TGTGCCAGCAGCTTGGAAGTAGCGGGGAGCCACGAGCAGTACTTC,TRBJ2-7,TRBV5-4,TRBD2,-
CATSRDRREGRWGTQYF,TGTGCCACCAGCAGAGATCGACGGGAGGGCAGATGGGGTACGCAGTATTTT,TRBJ2-3,TRBV15,TRBD2,once
CASSPGTGRETQYF,TGCGCCAGCAGCCCCGGGACAGGGCGGGAGACCCAGTACTTC,TRBJ2-5,TRBV5-1,TRBD1,-
CASSYEGGFFEQYF,TGTGCCAGCAGTTACGAAGGAGGTTTTTTCGAGCAGTACTTC,TRBJ2-7,TRBV6-5,-,-
CASSLSGANQPQHF,TGTGCCAGCAGTTTATCAGGAGCCAATCAGCCCCAGCATTTT,TRBJ1-5,TRBV27,-,few
CASSQVTSGLWGDTQYF,TGCGCCAGCAGCCAAGTGACTAGCGGTCTCTGGGGAGATACGCAGTATTTT,TRBJ2-3,TRBV4-1,TRBD2,few
CASSLSWDRGLNYGYTF,TGTGCCAGCAGCTTATCGTGGGACAGGGGGTTGAACTATGGCTACACCTTC,TRBJ1-2,TRBV7-2,TRBD1,-
CASSHTGGYNEQFF,TGTGCCAGCAGCCACACGGGGGGCTACAATGAGCAGTTCTTC,TRBJ2-1,TRBV6-5,TRBD2,few
CASSWKTELSTDTQYF,TGTGCCAGCAGTTGGAAGACGGAGCTTAGCACAGATACGCAGTATTTT,TRBJ2-3,TRBV6-6,-,few
CASSLVPAGDTGELFF,TGCGCCAGCAGCTTGGTTCCAGCGGGAGACACCGGGGAGCTGTTTTTT,TRBJ2-2,TRBV5-1,TRBD2,-
CASSLVRGTEAFF,TGTGCCAGCAGCTTAGTTAGAGGGACTGAAGCTTTCTTT,TRBJ1-1,TRBV7-2,-,once
CAGGWSTDTQYF,TGTGCGGGGGGGTGGAGCACAGATACGCAGTATTTT,TRBJ2-3,TRBV30,TRBD2,few
CASSYWGRGRGYGYTF,TGTGCCAGCAGTTATTGGGGCAGGGGGCGCGGCTATGGCTACACCTTC,TRBJ1-2,TRBV11-2,TRBD1,-
CASSLATGNQPQHF,TGTGCCAGCAGTTTGGCAACAGGGAATCAGCCCCAGCATTTT,TRBJ1-5,TRBV28,-,few
CASSLGVGLYGYTF,TGTGCCAGCAGCTTAGGAGTTGGTCTCTATGGCTACACCTTC,TRBJ1-2,TRBV7-9,-,-
CASSLARVDEQYF,TGTGCCAGCAGTTTAGCCAGGGTCGACGAGCAGTACTTC,TRBJ2-7,TRBV28,-,few
CSGQGEREQYF,TGCAGTGGACAGGGTGAACGCGAGCAGTACTTC,TRBJ2-7,TRBV20-1,TRBD1,-
CAWTGQETQYF,TGTGCCTGGACCGGCCAAGAGACCCAGTACTTC,TRBJ2-5,TRBV30,-,few
CASSELAETQYF,TGTGCCAGCAGTGAACTAGCCGAGACCCAGTACTTC,TRBJ2-5,TRBV6-1,-,-
CASSPGDSYEQYF,TGTGCCAGCAGTCCCGGAGATTCTTACGAGCAGTACTTC,TRBJ2-7,TRBV6-5,-,-
CASSEIAGKETQYF,TGTGCCAGCAGCGAAATAGCGGGGAAAGAGACCCAGTACTTC,TRBJ2-5,TRBV2,TRBD2,few
CASSFGTVNTGELFF,TGCGCCAGCAGCTTCGGGACAGTGAACACCGGGGAGCTGTTTTTT,TRBJ2-2,TRBV5-1,TRBD1,few
CASSSTGAVDTQYF,TGTGCCAGCAGCTCGACTGGGGCCGTGGATACGCAGTATTTT,TRBJ2-3,TRBV7-9,-,few
CASRPQGAAQETQYF,TGTGCCAGCAGGCCGCAGGGGGCGGCCCAAGAGACCCAGTACTTC,TRBJ2-5,TRBV28,TRBD1,few
CASSQTYYRVGTDTQYF,TGCGCCAGCAGCCAAACATATTACAGGGTGGGGACAGATACGCAGTATTTT,TRBJ2-3,TRBV4-3,-,-
CASSPTSAQETQYF,TGTGCCAGCAGCCCAACTAGCGCCCAAGAGACCCAGTACTTC,TRBJ2-5,TRBV7-2,TRBD2,-
CASRVAGGDYNEQFF,TGTGCCAGCAGGGTAGCGGGAGGGGACTACAATGAGCAGTTCTTC,TRBJ2-1,TRBV6-1,TRBD2,-
CASSLIRGGGETQYF,TGTGCCAGCAGCTTAATCCGCGGGGGCGGGGAGACCCAGTACTTC,TRBJ2-5,TRBV7-9,-,-
CASSPTEEYGYTF,TGTGCCAGCTCCCCGACGGAGGAATATGGCTACACCTTC,TRBJ1-2,TRBV18,-,-
CSAAPREQYF,TGCAGTGCAGCCCCACGCGAGCAGTACTTC,TRBJ2-7,TRBV20-1,-,-
CAWSVRSRKLFF,TGTGCCTGGAGTGTACGAAGTCGGAAACTGTTTTTT,TRBJ1-4,TRBV30,-,-
CSVEAGGYTAQYF,TGCAGCGTTGAGGCCGGCGGGTATACGGCCCAGTACTTC,TRBJ2-7,TRBV29-1,-,few
CASSEAGTAYGYTF,TGTGCCAGCAGCGAAGCCGGGACAGCCTATGGCTACACCTTC,TRBJ1-2,TRBV25-1,TRBD1,few
CASSLGDRDNQPQHF,TGCGCCAGCAGCTTGGGGGACAGGGACAATCAGCCCCAGCATTTT,TRBJ1-5,TRBV5-1,TRBD1,few
CASSQDQQGRDEQFF,TGTGCCAGCAGCCAAGATCAACAGGGTAGGGATGAGCAGTTCTTC,TRBJ2-1,TRBV4-2,-,-
CASSLGTNNEKLFF,TGCGCCAGCAGCCTAGGGACAAATAATGAAAAACTGTTTTTT,TRBJ1-4,TRBV5-1,-,-
CASSLDLAGAGETQYF,TGCGCCAGCAGCTTGGATCTAGCGGGAGCTGGTGAGACCCAGTACTTC,TRBJ2-5,TRBV5-1,TRBD2,few
CASSVPEAWQGNSPLHF,TGTGCCAGCAGCGTACCGGAGGCGTGGCAGGGGAATTCACCCCTCCACTTT,TRBJ1-6,TRBV9,-,-
CASSFRLTGGESYTQYF,TGTGCCAGCAGCTTTAGGTTGACGGGAGGGGAGAGTTATACGCAGTATTTT,TRBJ2-3,TRBV11-2,TRBD2,few
CASSYSSGEAYNEQFF,TGTGCCAGCAGTTACTCTAGCGGGGAAGCCTACAATGAGCAGTTCTTC,TRBJ2-1,TRBV6-5,TRBD2,few
CASSVRGRSQETQYF,TGTGCCAGCAGTGTTAGGGGCCGTTCGCAAGAGACCCAGTACTTC,TRBJ2-5,TRBV2,-,-
CSVVGLDEETQYF,TGCAGCGTCGTGGGACTGGATGAAGAGACCCAGTACTTC,TRBJ2-5,TRBV29-1,-,many
CASSSSRGTEAFF,TGTGCCAGTAGTTCCAGTCGAGGCACTGAAGCTTTCTTT,TRBJ1-1,TRBV19,-,-
CASSSTPGTGGIGANVLTF,TGTGCCAGCAGCTCCACACCCGGGACAGGGGGGATTGGGGCCAACGTCCTGACTTTC,TRBJ2-6,TRBV11-2,TRBD1,-
CASSVLAGVSTGELFF,TGTGCCAGCAGTGTGCTAGCGGGAGTTAGTACCGGGGAGCTGTTTTTT,TRBJ2-2,TRBV6-1,TRBD2,few
CASSHPKGQGGEGYTF,TGCGCCAGCAGCCACCCAAAGGGACAGGGAGGCGAAGGCTACACCTTC,TRBJ1-2,TRBV4-1,TRBD1,-